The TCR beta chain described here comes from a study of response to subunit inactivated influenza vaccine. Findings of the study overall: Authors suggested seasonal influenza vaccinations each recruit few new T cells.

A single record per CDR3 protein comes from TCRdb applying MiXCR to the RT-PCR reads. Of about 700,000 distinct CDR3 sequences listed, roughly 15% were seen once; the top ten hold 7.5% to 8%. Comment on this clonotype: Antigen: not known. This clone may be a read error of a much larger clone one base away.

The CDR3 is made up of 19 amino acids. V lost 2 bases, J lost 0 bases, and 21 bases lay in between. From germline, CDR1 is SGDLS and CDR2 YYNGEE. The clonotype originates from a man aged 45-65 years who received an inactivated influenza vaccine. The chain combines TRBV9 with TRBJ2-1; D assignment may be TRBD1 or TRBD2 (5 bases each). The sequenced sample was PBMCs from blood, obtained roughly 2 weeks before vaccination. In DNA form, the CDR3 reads TGTGCCAGCAGCGTTGGGGCCGGGACCGTACCAAGCTCCTACAATGAGCAGTTCTTC. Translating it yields CASSVGAGTVPSSYNEQFF.